These 18 T cell receptor beta chains were sequenced from one sample in a study of control samples from healthy donors and cancer patients. Libraries were prepared by immunoSEQ multiplex PCR; TCRdb keeps only in-frame clonotypes and omits some of them. The sample records some 130,000 clones, 80% to 95% being singletons. Sequenced: blood. The receptors stem from a man under 40 in good health.

The genes are TRBV4-2 and TRBJ1-6; possibly TRBD1 for D (5 bases). The CDR3 loop spans 14 amino acids. Germline assignment: CDR1 LGHNA and CDR2 YNFKEQ. Trimming shortened V by 3 bases and J by 7 bases, and 10 bases separated the two germline ends. The CDR3 DNA follows: TGTGCCAGCAGCCAGGGACTGGTGAATTCACCCCTCCACTTT. It encodes CASSQGLVNSPLHF.

The chain links TRBV28 to TRBJ2-5, with D possibly being TRBD1 (6 bases). Germline V gene lookup returns CDR1 MDHEN and CDR2 SYDVKM. This CDR3 comprises 18 residues. Trimming left V 6 bases short and J 2 bases short, with 25 bases between. The CDR3 region is CASRELGQPSLNQETQYF. CDR3 coding DNA: TGTGCCAGCAGGGAATTGGGACAACCCAGCTTAAATCAAGAGACCCAGTACTTC.

V gene TRBV14 combines with J gene TRBJ1-1, with D perhaps TRBD1 (6 bases). Trimming left V 2 bases short and J 0 bases short, with 13 bases between. CDR1 and CDR2 from the germline V gene are SGHDN and FVKESK. The CDR3 is 16 amino acids. The CDR3 reads CASSQYTGRLNTEAFF. CDR3 DNA: TGTGCCAGCAGCCAATACACAGGGCGGTTGAACACTGAAGCTTTCTTT.

The chain has TRBV19 and TRBJ1-4, with D tentatively TRBD1 (5 bases). The CDR3 runs to 15 residues. V was trimmed by 5 bases and J by 4 bases, leaving 14 bases between them. The germline gives CDR1 LNHDA, CDR2 SQIVND (reference sequence). CDR3 coding DNA: TGTGCCAGTAGTCCCGGGGCGACCAATAATGAAAAACTGTTTTTT. This translates into CASSPGATNNEKLFF.

The chain employs TRBV27 and TRBJ1-6; 7 nucleotides line up with TRBD1. The CDR3 length is 15 residues. Germline CDR1 and CDR2: MNHEY and SMNVEV (reference sequence). The J segment lost 8 bases and the V segment lost 6 bases, leaving 10 bases of the junction unmatched. The CDR3 sequence: CASRKTGTAYSPLHF. The CDR3 bases are TGTGCCAGCAGAAAAACCGGGACAGCTTATTCACCCCTCCACTTT.

This clone was seen once. The rearrangement joins TRBV3-1 (or the pseudogene TRBV3-2) to TRBJ2-1; a weak D match, TRBD2 (5 bases). The CDR3 sequence is 17 residues long. Germline-derived CDR1 and CDR2 are LGHDT and YNNKEL (reference sequence). The V gene lost 0 bases and the J gene lost 5 bases, with 17 bases spanning the gap. CDR3 sequence: CASSQDIPGFGNNEQFF. The DNA of the CDR3 is TGTGCCAGCAGCCAAGATATTCCGGGGTTCGGAAACAATGAGCAGTTCTTC.

The chain employs TRBV5-8 and TRBJ2-5; a weak D match, TRBD2 (5 bases). Deletions cut 1 base from V and 5 bases from J, with 9 bases between. CDR3 length equals 13 residues. In germline, CDR1 is SGHTS, CDR2 YDEGEE. In DNA, the CDR3 is TGTGCCAGCAGCTTGAAGGACTCGGAGACCCAGTACTTC. Translating it yields CASSLKDSETQYF.

Written as DNA, the CDR3 is TGTGCCAGCTATGGACAGGCTGTATTCTATGGCTACACCTTC. Translating gives CASYGQAVFYGYTF. V usage is TRBV2 and J usage is TRBJ1-2; 7 bases match TRBD1. J lost 4 bases, V lost 8 bases, and 10 bases had no gene match. The germline V gene has CDR1 SNHLY and CDR2 FYNNEI. The CDR3 sequence is 14 residues long.

V gene TRBV3-1 (or the pseudogene TRBV3-2) combines with J gene TRBJ2-5; no clear D. The V gene lost 4 bases and the J gene lost 7 bases, with 10 bases spanning the gap. This CDR3 is 12 amino acids long. Germline CDR1 LGHDT, CDR2 YNNKEL (reference sequence). CDR3 in DNA: TGTGCCAGCAGCCCGGACGGGTGGACCCAGTACTTC. Translating gives CASSPDGWTQYF.

V is TRBV5-1 and J is TRBJ2-7; D remains unclear. The germline gives CDR1 SGHRS, CDR2 YFSETQ. The germline V and J ends were trimmed by 4 bases and 1 base, with 12 bases remaining between them. The CDR3 loop spans 14 amino acids. The CDR3 DNA reads TGCGCCAGCAGCCGCGGTTTAGGGTCCTACGAGCAGTACTTC. Encoded protein: CASSRGLGSYEQYF.

This chain joins TRBV6-4 and TRBJ2-5; D could derive from TRBD1 or TRBD2 (5 bases each). Trimming took 6 bases from V and 5 from J, leaving 13 bases between them. The CDR3 contains 13 residues. Per germline, CDR1 MRHNA and CDR2 SNTAGT. CDR3: CASSRGVQETQYF. The DNA for the CDR3 is TGTGCCAGCAGCAGAGGGGTCCAGGAGACCCAGTACTTC.

This chain links TRBV19 with TRBJ2-2; 9 bases align to TRBD2. The germline V gene has CDR1 LNHDA and CDR2 SQIVND (reference sequence). The CDR3 spans 16 residues. The J segment lost 1 base and the V segment lost 7 bases, leaving 7 bases of the junction unmatched. CDR3 in DNA: TGTGCCAGTAAAGCAATTAGCGGGAGGAACACCGGGGAGCTGTTTTTT. As protein: CASKAISGRNTGELFF.

The chain combines TRBV27 with TRBJ1-6, with D unclear. This CDR3 has 13 amino acids. Trimming left V 3 bases short and J 9 bases short, with 9 bases between. In germline, CDR1 is MNHEY, CDR2 SMNVEV (reference sequence). CDR3 residues: CASSFRGVSPLHF. The CDR3 nucleotides are TGTGCCAGCAGTTTCCGAGGAGTTTCACCCCTCCACTTT.

This clone was detected a few times. The gene calls are TRBV2 and TRBJ1-1; D may be TRBD1 (5 bases). Germline V gives CDR1 SNHLY, CDR2 FYNNEI. Between the trimmed V and J ends, which lost 7 bases and 1 base, there was a span of 10 bases. This CDR3 has 13 residues. In DNA form, the CDR3 reads TGTGCCAGCATAGTTGACAGGAACACTGAAGCTTTCTTT. This sequence encodes CASIVDRNTEAFF.

This clone has just one count. The chain couples TRBV2 to TRBJ2-7, with 7 bases lining up with TRBD1. The CDR3 is made up of 15 amino acids. The ends lost 6 bases at V and 3 bases at J; junction bases unmatched: 11. The V gene's germline CDR1 is SNHLY and CDR2 FYNNEI. The chain's CDR3 is CASRQGVGNLYEQYF. DNA of the CDR3: TGTGCCAGCAGGCAGGGGGTGGGGAACCTCTACGAGCAGTACTTC.

J is TRBJ2-2 and V is TRBV4-3; 7 bases match TRBD2. This CDR3 has 17 amino acids. With V trimmed by 0 bases and J by 7 bases, 11 bases remained unmatched. Germline V gene lookup returns CDR1 LGHNA and CDR2 YSLEER. CDR3 sequence reads: CASSQDGGAGALGELFF. CDR3 DNA: TGCGCCAGCAGCCAAGATGGTGGCGCGGGAGCTCTCGGGGAGCTGTTTTTT.

Turning to this clone: Other DNA sequences from this sample encode an identical CDR3 as well. The V gene is TRBV2, the J gene TRBJ2-7; 7 nucleotides line up with TRBD1. The germline gives CDR1 SNHLY, CDR2 FYNNEI. The trim removed 5 bases at V and 3 bases at J, leaving 4 bases unmatched. This CDR3 is built from 13 residues. CDR3 coding DNA: TGTGCCAGCAGTCGACAGGGTAGCTACGAGCAGTACTTC. Amino acid sequence: CASSRQGSYEQYF.

V and J are TRBV10-3 and TRBJ1-5, with no clear D. The CDR3 sequence is 12 residues long. Germline V gene lookup returns CDR1 ENHRY and CDR2 SYGVKD. Trimming took off 4 bases at V and 1 base at J, with 2 bases between the two ends. The CDR3 here is CAISGSNQPQHF. The CDR3 nucleotides read TGTGCCATCAGTGGAAGCAATCAGCCCCAGCATTTT.